The clone carrying this T cell receptor beta chain occurred once. With 60 Vbeta and 13 Jbeta primers, the PCR was carried out. Assay used: immunoSEQ multiplex PCR; TCRdb lists only in-frame clones, some missing. The repertoire has around 130,000 clones, about two thirds of them found once; the top ten carry around 6.6%. The CDR3 has 14 amino acids. Looked up from germline, CDR1 is SGHTA and CDR2 is FQGNSA. The V gene lost 5 bases and the J gene lost 10 bases, with 17 bases spanning the gap. These data belong to a study of cytomegalovirus exposure and HLA in healthy donors. The clonotype was recovered from a man in his forties or fifties in good health and CMV-seropositive. The sample was PBMCs. The V gene is TRBV7-2, the J gene TRBJ1-4, with D unclear. CDR3 DNA sequence: TGTGCCAGCAGCCCCGATGGTCTTCCGGGAAAACTGTTTTTT. It is translated as CASSPDGLPGKLFF.